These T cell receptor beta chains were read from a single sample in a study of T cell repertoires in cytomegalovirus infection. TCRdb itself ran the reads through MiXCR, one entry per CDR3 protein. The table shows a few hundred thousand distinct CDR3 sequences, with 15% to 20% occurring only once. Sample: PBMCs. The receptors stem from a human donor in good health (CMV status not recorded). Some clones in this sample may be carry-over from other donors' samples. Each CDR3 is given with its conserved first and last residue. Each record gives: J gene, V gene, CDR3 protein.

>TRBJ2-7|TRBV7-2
CASSPQGGDEQYF
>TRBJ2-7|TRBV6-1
CASNRQGLNEQYF
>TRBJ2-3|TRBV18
CASSPPGQGLASTDTQYF
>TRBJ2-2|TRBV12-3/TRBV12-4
CASSRGLVNTGELFF
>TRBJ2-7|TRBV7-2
CASSLVRMSAYEQYF
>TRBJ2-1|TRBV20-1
CSASSSRDLVFPFF
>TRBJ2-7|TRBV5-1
CASSLISTYEQYF
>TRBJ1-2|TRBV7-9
CASSSDRGKGGYTF
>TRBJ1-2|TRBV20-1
CSAQRPDGYTF
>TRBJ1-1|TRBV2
CASSDIRGLGNTEAFF
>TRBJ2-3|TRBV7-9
CASSLNLGGFTDTQYF
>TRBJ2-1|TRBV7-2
CASSLRGGRSGEQFF
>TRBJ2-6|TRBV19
CASSPDRLGANVLTF
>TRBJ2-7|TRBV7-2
CASSLVFGDYEQYF
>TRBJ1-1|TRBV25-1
CASSEYLQGPNTEAFF
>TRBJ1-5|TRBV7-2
CASSLLDWDSNQPQHF
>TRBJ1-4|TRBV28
CASSSRVGEKLFF
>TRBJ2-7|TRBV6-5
CASSYQTAGGFQYF
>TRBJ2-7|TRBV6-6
CASSYSASYEQYF
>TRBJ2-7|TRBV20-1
CSADQGPSF
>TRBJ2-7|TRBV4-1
CASSQPSGASYEQYF
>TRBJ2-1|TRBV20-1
CSARGGTSGNYNEQFF